The 13 T cell receptor beta chains below were found in one sample sequenced in a study of cytomegalovirus exposure and HLA in healthy donors. Researchers ran the PCR with 60 Vbeta and 13 Jbeta primers. Clones were read by immunoSEQ multiplex PCR, and TCRdb kept only the in-frame ones, dropping some. The repertoire holds 120,000 or so clones, with 65% to 80% as singletons. The source material was PBMCs. The receptors stem from a man aged 25-40 years in good health and CMV-seronegative.

The gene calls are TRBV6-5 and TRBJ2-7, with 7 bases matching TRBD1. J lost 2 bases, V lost 6 bases, and 4 bases had no gene match. The CDR3 totals 13 residues. CDR1 is MNHEY and CDR2 is SVGAGI in the germline V gene. CDR3 amino acids: CASSRDRTYEQYF. CDR3 sequence (DNA): TGTGCCAGCAGCAGGGACAGAACCTACGAGCAGTACTTC.

In DNA, the CDR3 is TGTGCCAGCTCACTCGTCGAGGGCAGGCCTGGAAACACCATATATTTT. Its translation is CASSLVEGRPGNTIYF. V usage is TRBV18 and J usage is TRBJ1-3; D ambiguous. The germline CDR1 and CDR2 sequences are KGHSH and LQKENI. The CDR3 is 16 residues long. V gave up 4 bases and J gave up 2 bases, with 15 bases separating them.

V usage is TRBV30 and J usage is TRBJ1-2; no clear D gene. CDR3 length equals 15 residues. The V end lost 4 bases, the J end lost 0 bases, and 15 bases lay between the germline ends. In germline, CDR1 is GTSNPN, CDR2 SVGIG (reference sequence). CDR3 bases: TGTGCCTGGACTTCGGACGGGAACTCTAACTATGGCTACACCTTC. The encoded protein is CAWTSDGNSNYGYTF. The full variable domain, its missing parts supplied by reference TRBV30 and TRBJ1-2, is SQTIHQWPATLVQPVGSPLSLECTVEGTSNPNLYWYRQAAGRGLQLLFYSVGIGQISSEVPQNLSASRPQDRQFILSSKKLLLSDSGFYLCAWTSDGNSNYGYTFGSGTRLTVV.

This chain joins TRBV28 and TRBJ2-7; D perhaps matches TRBD1 (6 bases). The germline V and J ends were trimmed by 2 bases and 5 bases, with 10 bases remaining between them. CDR3 length: 13 amino acids. From germline, CDR1 is MDHEN and CDR2 SYDVKM. This chain's CDR3 is CASSLPQGNEQYF. Here the CDR3 DNA reads TGTGCCAGCAGTTTACCCCAGGGGAACGAGCAGTACTTC.

The chain carries TRBV6-6 and TRBJ1-4; D is undetermined. Germline CDR1 MNHNY, CDR2 SVGAGI (reference sequence). The CDR3 spans 16 residues. The V end was cut by 5 bases, the J end by 5 bases, with 18 bases between. DNA of the CDR3: TGTGCCAGCAGTACCCTCCCCATGACCGGGAATGAAAAACTGTTTTTT. Protein sequence: CASSTLPMTGNEKLFF.

V and J are TRBV11-2 and TRBJ2-7; a weak D match, TRBD1 (5 bases). V dropped 3 bases and J dropped 3 bases, with 6 bases sitting between them. CDR1 and CDR2 (germline): SGHAT, FQNNGV. This CDR3 has 12 residues. CDR3 sequence reads: CASSFTGYEQYF. CDR3 nucleotide sequence: TGTGCCAGCAGCTTTACAGGCTACGAGCAGTACTTC.

The chain combines TRBV10-2 with TRBJ2-7; 8 nucleotides match TRBD1. CDR1 and CDR2 (germline): WSHSY, SAAADI. V lost 3 bases, J lost 4 bases, and 8 bases stayed unmatched. The CDR3 length is 15 residues. The CDR3 sequence: CASSDFGQGKYEQYF. The CDR3 DNA follows: TGCGCCAGCAGTGACTTTGGACAGGGAAAATACGAGCAGTACTTC.

V gene TRBV30 combines with J gene TRBJ2-3; TRBD1 aligns across 9 bases. V dropped 2 bases and J dropped 5; count of bases not matched to a gene: 8. The CDR3 has 15 residues. Germline V gene sequence: CDR1 GTSNPN, CDR2 SVGIG (reference sequence). The CDR3 DNA reads as TGTGCCTGGAGTCGAGGGACAGGGAGGGGAGATACGCAGTATTTT. Translation: CAWSRGTGRGDTQYF.

J is TRBJ2-7 and V is TRBV7-9; 7 bases are shared with TRBD1. Germline CDR1 is SEHNR and CDR2 is FQNEAQ (reference sequence). The CDR3 contains 14 residues. The J segment lost 3 bases and the V segment lost 2 bases, leaving 4 bases of the junction unmatched. The CDR3 bases are TGTGCCAGCAGCTTAACCGGGACAGACTACGAGCAGTACTTC. This encodes CASSLTGTDYEQYF.

V is TRBV19 and J is TRBJ2-2, with 8 positions matching TRBD1. This CDR3 comprises 16 residues. The junction had 9 bases not matched to a gene; V was cut back by 8 bases and J by 1 base. The germline V gene encodes CDR1 LNHDA and CDR2 SQIVND (reference sequence). CDR3 sequence (DNA): TGTGCCAGTTTGGACAGGGTTGGTTGGAACACCGGGGAGCTGTTTTTT. Translating gives CASLDRVGWNTGELFF.

This clone was found a few times. This chain links TRBV5-1 with TRBJ2-2, with 7 bases that match TRBD2. This CDR3 is 16 amino acids long. J lost 1 base, V lost 0 bases, and 3 bases had no gene match. Germline CDR1 reads SGHRS; CDR2 reads YFSETQ. The CDR3 DNA reads TGCGCCAGCAGCTTGGAGGGCGGGAGGAACACCGGGGAGCTGTTTTTT. As protein: CASSLEGGRNTGELFF.

The chain joins TRBV10-3 to TRBJ1-6; TRBD1 might be the D (5 bases). Trimming pared 2 bases from V and 7 bases from J, leaving 6 bases between. CDR3 length: 13 amino acids. Germline V gene sequence: CDR1 ENHRY, CDR2 SYGVKD. The CDR3 here is CAISETGNSPLHF. DNA for the CDR3: TGTGCCATCAGTGAGACAGGAAATTCACCCCTCCACTTT.

The genes are TRBV19 and TRBJ2-2; 8 nucleotides line up with TRBD1. The germline V gene encodes CDR1 LNHDA and CDR2 SQIVND (reference sequence). The CDR3 is 14 residues long. V lost 7 bases to trimming and J lost 5 bases; unmatched junction nucleotides: 6. The CDR3 sequence: CASKTGGETGELFF. As DNA, the CDR3 is TGTGCCAGTAAAACAGGGGGTGAGACCGGGGAGCTGTTTTTT.